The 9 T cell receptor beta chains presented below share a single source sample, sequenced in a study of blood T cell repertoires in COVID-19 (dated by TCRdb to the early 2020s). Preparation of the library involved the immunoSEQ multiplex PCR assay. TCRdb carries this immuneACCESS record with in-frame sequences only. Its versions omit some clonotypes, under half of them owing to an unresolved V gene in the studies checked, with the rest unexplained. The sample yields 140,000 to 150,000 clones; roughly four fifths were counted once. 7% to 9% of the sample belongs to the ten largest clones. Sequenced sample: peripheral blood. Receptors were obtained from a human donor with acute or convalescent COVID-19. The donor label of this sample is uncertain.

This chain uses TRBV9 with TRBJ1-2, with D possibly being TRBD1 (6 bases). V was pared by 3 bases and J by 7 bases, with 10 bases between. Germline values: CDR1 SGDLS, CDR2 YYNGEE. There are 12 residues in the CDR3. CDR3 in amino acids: CASSAQGGGYTF. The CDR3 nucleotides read TGTGCCAGCAGCGCCCAAGGGGGTGGCTACACCTTC.

In DNA, the CDR3 is TGCAGTGCTAGCCCAAACACTGAAGCTTTCTTT. Its translation: CSASPNTEAFF. The chain joins TRBV20-1 to TRBJ1-1; D remains ambiguous. CDR1 and CDR2 (germline): DFQATT, SNEGSKA (reference sequence). Trimming took 3 bases from V and 2 from J, leaving 4 bases between them. The CDR3 contains 11 residues.

CDR3 region: CASSYLDSAEAFF. In nucleotides, the CDR3 is TGTGCCAGTAGTTACCTCGACAGTGCTGAAGCTTTCTTT. The genes are TRBV19 and TRBJ1-1; the D gene is possibly TRBD1 (5 bases). CDR1 and CDR2 from the germline V gene are LNHDA and SQIVND (reference sequence). This CDR3 region has 13 residues. Trimming took off 5 bases at V and 6 bases at J, with 13 bases between the two ends.

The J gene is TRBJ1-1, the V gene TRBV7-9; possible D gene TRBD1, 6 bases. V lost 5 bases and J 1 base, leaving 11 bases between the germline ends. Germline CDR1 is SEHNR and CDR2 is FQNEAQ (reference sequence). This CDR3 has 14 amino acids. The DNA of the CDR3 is TGTGCCAGCAGCCCACGACAGGCGAACACTGAAGCTTTCTTT. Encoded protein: CASSPRQANTEAFF. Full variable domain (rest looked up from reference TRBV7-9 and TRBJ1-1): DTGVSQNPRHKITKRGQNVTFRCDPISEHNRLYWYRQTLGQGPEFLTYFQNEAQLEKSRLLSDRFSAERPKGSFSTLEIQRTEQGDSAMYLCASSPRQANTEAFFGQGTRLTVV.

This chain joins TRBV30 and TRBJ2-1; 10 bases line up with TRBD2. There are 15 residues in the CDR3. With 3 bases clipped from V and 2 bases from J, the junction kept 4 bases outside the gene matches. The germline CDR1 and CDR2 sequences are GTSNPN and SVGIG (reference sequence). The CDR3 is CAWSIAGGAYNEQFF. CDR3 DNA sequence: TGTGCCTGGAGCATAGCGGGGGGTGCCTACAATGAGCAGTTCTTC.

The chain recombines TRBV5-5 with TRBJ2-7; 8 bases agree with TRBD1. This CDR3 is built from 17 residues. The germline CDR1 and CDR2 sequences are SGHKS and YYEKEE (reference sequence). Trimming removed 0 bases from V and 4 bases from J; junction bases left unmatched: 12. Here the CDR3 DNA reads TGTGCCAGCAGCTTGGCCGGTGCAGGGGGCTTAGTATACGAGCAGTACTTC. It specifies CASSLAGAGGLVYEQYF.

CDR3 bases: TGTGCCAGCAGCCCGGGACAGGGGGCGCGAGGCTACACCTTC. Encoded protein: CASSPGQGARGYTF. This chain links TRBV3-1 (or the pseudogene TRBV3-2) with TRBJ1-2; 12 nucleotides agree with TRBD1. Looked up from germline, CDR1 is LGHDT and CDR2 is YNNKEL (reference sequence). CDR3 length: 14 amino acids. Germline trimming cut 4 bases from V and 8 bases from J; bases unmatched to any gene: 5.

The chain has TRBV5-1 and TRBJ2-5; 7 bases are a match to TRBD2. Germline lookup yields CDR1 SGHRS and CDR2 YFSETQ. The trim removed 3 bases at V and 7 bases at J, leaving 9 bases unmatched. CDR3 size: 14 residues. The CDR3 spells CASSSRGGEGTQYF. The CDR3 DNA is TGCGCCAGCAGCTCCCGCGGGGGAGAAGGGACCCAGTACTTC.

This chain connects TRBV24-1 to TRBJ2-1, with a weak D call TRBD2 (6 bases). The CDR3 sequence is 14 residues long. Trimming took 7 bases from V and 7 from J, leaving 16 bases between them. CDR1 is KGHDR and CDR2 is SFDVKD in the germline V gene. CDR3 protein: CATSRDLPGNEQFF. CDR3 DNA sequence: TGTGCCACCAGCCGGGACTTACCAGGGAATGAGCAGTTCTTC.